Listed here are 9 T cell receptor delta chains from one sample, sequenced in a study of γδ T cells in repeated Plasmodium falciparum infection. TCRdb re-called the multiplex PCR reads through CATT. The repertoire holds 93,000 or so delta-chain clones, with more than 0.85% as singletons. Bulk repertoires came from Vgamma9/Vdelta2+ or Vdelta2-negative gammadelta T cells flow-sorted from PBMC. Sequenced input: gamma-delta T cells from blood. The receptors here all came from a pool of human donors (malaria-infected and uninfected, not separated).

This clone occurred many times. The TCRdb record carries a much larger clone's protein, which differs from this DNA's translation at residue 9; a read error is the likely cause, and the protein listed here is the DNA translation. V and J are TRDV2 and TRDJ1, with TRDD3 matching 8 bases. The J gene comes from matching the DNA to germline here; TCRdb lacks it. The CDR3 covers 16 residues. In germline, CDR1 is GEAIGNYY, CDR2 EKD. V lost 3 bases, J lost 4 bases, and 12 bases stayed unmatched. CDR3 loop: CACDLYWGVRGDKLIF. The DNA for the CDR3 is TGTGCCTGTGACCTGTACTGGGGGGTACGCGGCGATAAACTCATCTTT.

Concerning this clone itself: The protein TCRdb gives is from a much larger clone and does not agree with this DNA's translation at residue 8, likely a read error; the protein shown here comes from the DNA. The J gene is TRDJ1, the V gene TRDV1; 9 positions match TRDD3. TCRdb supplies no J gene; here it was assigned by aligning the nucleotide sequence to germline. J lost 7 bases, V lost 3 bases, and 12 bases had no gene match. The CDR3 contains 16 residues. Germline-derived CDR1 and CDR2 are TSWWSYY and QGS. CDR3 DNA sequence: TGTGCTCTTGGGGAGCATACTAGGGGATACGCAAGTAAACTCATCTTT. It is translated as CALGEHTRGYASKLIF.

Concerning this clone itself: A read error likely explains this, since a far larger clone differs by one base. Within the sample, other DNA sequences also encode this same CDR3. TRDV2 is the V gene, and the J gene was not called; TRDD3, as called in the table, went unchecked against the DNA. This CDR3 has 18 amino acids. Germline CDR1 reads GEAIGNYY; CDR2 reads EKD. This CDR3 reads CACVSLPITGGDTDKLIF. CDR3 nucleotide sequence: TGTGCCTGTGTATCCCTTCCGATTACTGGGGGAGACACCGATAAGCTCATCTTT.

As to this clone: TCRdb's protein for this DNA is that of a much larger clone and differs from the translation at residue 14, likely a read error; the protein shown is the DNA translation. V and J are TRDV2 and TRDJ1, with 13 bases identical to TRDD3. Germline matching of the DNA provided the J gene here, since TCRdb leaves it blank. Germline CDR1 reads GEAIGNYY; CDR2 reads EKD. This CDR3 is built from 17 residues. The CDR3 DNA is TGTGCCTGTGACACCGGAACTGGGGGATACGAGACCGATGAACTCATCTTT. Residues: CACDTGTGGYETDELIF.

This clone has more than one count but fewer than ten. The mismatch at residue 13 between this DNA's translation and the TCRdb protein of a much larger clone likely reflects a read error; the protein shown is translated from the DNA. V usage is TRDV2 and J usage is TRDJ1, with 12 bases fitting TRDD3. TCRdb lists no J gene, so it was determined here by aligning the DNA to germline. This CDR3 is built from 16 residues. The germline CDR1 and CDR2 sequences are GEAIGNYY and EKD. CDR3 region: CACDLLGDTGTDRLIF. CDR3 sequence (DNA): TGTGCCTGTGACCTACTGGGGGATACAGGTACCGATAGACTCATCTTT.

Concerning this clone itself: The protein TCRdb lists belongs to a much larger clone and differs from this DNA's translation at residue 4, which points to a read error; the protein shown is made from the DNA. V is TRDV2 and J is TRDJ1, with 13 bases lining up with TRDD3. As TCRdb names no J gene, one was assigned here on the basis of a DNA match to germline. From germline, CDR1 is GEAIGNYY and CDR2 EKD. J was trimmed by 5 bases and V by 5 bases; bases with no gene match: 10. The CDR3 has 16 amino acids. The CDR3 DNA follows: TGTGCCTGTGGCACACTGGGGGATACGCGACGAGATAAACTCATCTTT. It specifies CACGTLGDTRRDKLIF.

This clone was counted only a few times. TCRdb attributes to this sequence the protein of a much larger clone, which differs from the DNA translation at residue 14; a read error is likely, and the protein displayed is translated from the DNA. The chain's CDR3 is CALGEGGSDSDWGVLTPCLDKLIF. CDR3 DNA sequence: TGTGCTCTTGGGGAAGGCGGGTCAGATTCCGACTGGGGGGTACTCACACCGTGTCTCGATAAACTCATCTTT. This chain connects TRDV1 to TRDJ1; TRDD3 aligns across 8 bases. TCRdb gives no J gene; it was assigned here by matching the DNA to germline. Per the germline V gene, CDR1 is TSWWSYY and CDR2 is QGS. The CDR3 is made up of 24 amino acids. Losses at the gene ends were 2 bases for V and 4 bases for J; bases not matched to a gene: 33.

This clone was seen only a few times. TCRdb's entry gives the protein of a much larger clone, which mismatches this DNA's translation at residue 7, likely from a read error; the protein reported here is translated from the DNA. The rearrangement uses TRDV1 and TRDJ1; tentatively, D is TRDD2 (5 bases). The CDR3 extends over 16 amino acids. The V and J ends lost 4 bases and 6 bases respectively, with 21 bases between them. CDR1 TSWWSYY and CDR2 QGS come from the germline V gene. CDR3 sequence: CALGGPSGNFPHKLIF. CDR3 nucleotide sequence: TGTGCTCTTGGGGGACCGAGCGGGAACTTCCCCCATAAACTCATCTTT.

This clone came up a few times. A single base is all that separates this from a far larger clone, so a read error is likely. Other DNA sequences within the sample encode an identical CDR3. A V gene of TRDV3 was called, but no J gene was assigned; TRDD3 reflects the table's D call only, with no check against the DNA. CDR1 is TVYSNPD and CDR2 is GDNSRS in the germline V gene (reference sequence). The CDR3 runs 19 residues. CDR3 sequence: CAFYLAFPPSFGGYASGIF. Written as DNA, the CDR3 is TGTGCCTTCTACCTAGCCTTCCCTCCATCTTTTGGGGGATACGCAAGCGGCATCTTT.